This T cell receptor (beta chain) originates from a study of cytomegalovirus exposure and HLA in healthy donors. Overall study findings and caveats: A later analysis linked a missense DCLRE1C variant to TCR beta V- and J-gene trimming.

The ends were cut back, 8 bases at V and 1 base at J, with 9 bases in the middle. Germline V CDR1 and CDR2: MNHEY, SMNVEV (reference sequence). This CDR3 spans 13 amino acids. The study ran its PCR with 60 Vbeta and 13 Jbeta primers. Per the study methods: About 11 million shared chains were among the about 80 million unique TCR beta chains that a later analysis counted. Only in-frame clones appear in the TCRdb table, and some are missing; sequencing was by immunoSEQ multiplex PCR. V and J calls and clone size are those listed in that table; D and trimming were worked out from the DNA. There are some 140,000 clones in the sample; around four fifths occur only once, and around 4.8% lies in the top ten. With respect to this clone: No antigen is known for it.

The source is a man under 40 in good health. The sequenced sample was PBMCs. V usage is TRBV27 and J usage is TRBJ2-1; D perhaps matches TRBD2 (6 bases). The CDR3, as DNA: TGTGCCAGCCAGGAGGGGTCCTACAATGAGCAGTTCTTC. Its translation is CASQEGSYNEQFF.